Below, 6 T cell receptor beta chains from the same sample are listed, as sequenced in a study of blood T cell repertoires in COVID-19. Profiled with immunoSEQ multiplex PCR; TCRdb holds only in-frame clones, not every one. This table has more than 60,000 clones, about 74% appearing once. Sequences were obtained from peripheral blood. The receptors here all came from a human donor with acute or convalescent COVID-19. The donor label of this sample is uncertain.

The rearrangement joins TRBV7-9 to TRBJ2-5; 8 bases match TRBD1. CDR1 is SEHNR, CDR2 FQNEAQ, per germline (reference sequence). The CDR3 has 14 amino acids. Losses at the gene ends were 5 bases for V and 2 bases for J; bases not matched to a gene: 4. This CDR3 reads CASSLYRGQETQYF. CDR3 DNA: TGTGCCAGCAGCCTTTACAGGGGGCAAGAGACCCAGTACTTC.

The chain carries TRBV13 and TRBJ1-3; TRBD1 aligns across 8 bases. Trimming removed 5 bases from V and 7 bases from J; junction bases left unmatched: 10. The CDR3 is made up of 15 amino acids. In germline, CDR1 is PRHDT, CDR2 FYEKMQ (reference sequence). CDR3 loop: CASSRFSRGQNTIYF. The CDR3 DNA reads as TGTGCCAGCAGCAGATTTTCCAGGGGGCAGAACACCATATATTTT.

This clone was seen only a few times. Different DNA sequences within this sample yield the same CDR3. The chain couples TRBV3-1 (or the pseudogene TRBV3-2) to TRBJ1-5; D gene unclear. The ends were cut back, 0 bases at V and 7 bases at J, with 7 bases in the middle. Germline CDR1 reads LGHDT; CDR2 reads YNNKEL (reference sequence). The CDR3 runs to 13 residues. CDR3 residues: CASSQDEAQPQHF. The DNA of the CDR3 is TGTGCCAGCAGCCAAGATGAGGCGCAGCCCCAGCATTTT.

The chain combines TRBV30 with TRBJ2-6; D is unresolved. The germline V gene encodes CDR1 GTSNPN and CDR2 SVGIG (reference sequence). The V end was cut by 7 bases, the J end by 4 bases, with 8 bases between. The CDR3 is 12 residues long. The CDR3 bases are TGTGCCTACAAGACAGGGGCCAACGTCCTGACTTTC. Protein product: CAYKTGANVLTF.

This rearrangement joins TRBV28 to TRBJ1-1; D remains unclear. Germline CDR1 is MDHEN and CDR2 is SYDVKM. The length of the CDR3 is 13 residues. V was trimmed by 6 bases and J by 11 bases, leaving 19 bases between them. For the CDR3, the DNA is TGTGCCAGCAGACTACCGGCGTCCAGCGGGGCTTTCTTT. Translating it yields CASRLPASSGAFF.

The chain is built from TRBV5-1 and TRBJ1-2; TRBD1 is a possible D gene (5 bases). Germline CDR1 SGHRS, CDR2 YFSETQ. The CDR3 runs to 14 residues. Trimming stripped 7 bases from V and 5 bases from J, with 18 bases between. The CDR3 loop is CASSAGQGEYGYTF. DNA of the CDR3: TGCGCCAGCTCTGCGGGGCAGGGCGAGTATGGCTACACCTTC.